The 12 T cell receptor beta chains presented below share a single source sample, sequenced in a study of T cells in Graves' hyperthyroidism and ophthalmopathy. Amplification yielded TCR beta CDR3 regions, with RNA transcripts as the source. The HTBI primer set served for first-round RT-PCR of the TCR CDR3. Each CDR3 protein gets one entry after TCRdb re-called the multiplex PCR reads with MiXCR. This table holds a few hundred thousand distinct CDR3 sequences, more than 12% found once. The sequencing input was blood. The receptors come from a woman in her 30s with Graves' hyperthyroidism.

The rearrangement links TRBV18 to TRBJ1-3; no firm D call. Trimming took off 3 bases at V and 0 bases at J, with 9 bases between the two ends. Looked up from germline, CDR1 is KGHSH and CDR2 is LQKENI. The length of the CDR3 is 15 residues. The CDR3 coding sequence is TGTGCCAGCTCACCGCCCCGGCGCTCTGGAAACACCATATATTTT. This codes for CASSPPRRSGNTIYF.

The chain combines TRBV4-1 with TRBJ2-3; TRBD2 is a possible D gene (5 bases). The CDR3 is made up of 15 amino acids. The germline V gene encodes CDR1 MGHRA and CDR2 YSYEKL. Trimming removed 1 base from V and 5 bases from J, with 13 bases in between. The CDR3 protein is CASSQVGLPRDTQYF. The CDR3 bases are TGCGCCAGCAGCCAAGTTGGACTCCCGAGAGATACGCAGTATTTT.

The V gene is TRBV7-6, the J gene TRBJ1-2; D is unresolved. The CDR3 runs 15 residues. V was trimmed by 1 base and J by 8 bases, leaving 17 bases between them. Germline V gives CDR1 SGHVS, CDR2 FNYEAQ. The CDR3 sequence is CASSLVAMGEGGYTF. CDR3 DNA sequence: TGTGCCAGCAGCTTAGTGGCGATGGGAGAGGGAGGCTACACCTTC.

The chain combines TRBV7-2 with TRBJ2-3, with 8 positions matching TRBD2. The length of the CDR3 is 17 residues. Germline V gene data show CDR1 as SGHTA and CDR2 as FQGNSA. The ends lost 1 base at V and 5 bases at J; junction bases unmatched: 11. The CDR3 DNA reads TGTGCCAGCAGCTTAGATGGTAGCGGGGATAGTGGAGATACGCAGTATTTT. It yields the protein CASSLDGSGDSGDTQYF.

The chain uses TRBV29-1 and TRBJ2-1; unclear D gene. With 4 bases removed from V and 4 bases from J, the gap between germline ends came to 8 bases. The CDR3 is made up of 12 amino acids. Looked up from germline, CDR1 is SQVTM and CDR2 is ANQGSEA. The CDR3 nucleotides read TGCAGCGTTGCGCCGCAATACAATGAGCAGTTCTTC. Encoded protein: CSVAPQYNEQFF.

The chain combines TRBV27 with TRBJ2-2; a possible D gene is TRBD2 (5 bases). Germline V gene sequence: CDR1 MNHEY, CDR2 SMNVEV (reference sequence). Trimming took off 5 bases at V and 4 bases at J, with 17 bases between the two ends. This CDR3 spans 16 amino acids. CDR3 in amino acids: CASSRTGVPTTGELFF. CDR3 nucleotides: TGTGCCAGCAGTCGAACCGGGGTTCCAACCACCGGGGAGCTGTTTTTT.

The chain employs TRBV18 and TRBJ1-5; maybe TRBD1 (5 bases). From germline, CDR1 is KGHSH and CDR2 LQKENI. The V end lost 0 bases, the J end lost 7 bases, and 7 bases lay between the germline ends. There are 13 residues in the CDR3. CDR3 sequence: CASSPPGDQPQHF. Written as DNA, the CDR3 is TGTGCCAGCTCACCACCCGGGGACCAGCCCCAGCATTTT. The entire variable domain, with the rest obtained from reference TRBV18 and TRBJ1-5, is as follows: NAGVMQNPRHLVRRRGQEARLRCSPMKGHSHVYWYRQLPEEGLKFMVYLQKENIIDESGMPKERFSAEFPKEGPSILRIQQVVRGDSAAYFCASSPPGDQPQHFGDGTRLSIL.

This clonotype was seen more than once but under ten times. V is TRBV29-1 and J is TRBJ2-7, with 9 bases that match TRBD1. The CDR3 has 13 amino acids. The junction had 10 bases not matched to a gene; V was cut back by 7 bases and J by 6 bases. Germline V CDR1 and CDR2: SQVTM, ANQGSEA. The CDR3 protein is CSGGPQTGGEQYF. CDR3 in DNA: TGCAGCGGTGGCCCCCAGACAGGGGGCGAGCAGTACTTC.

In the case of this clonotype: This may arise from a read error, as a much more abundant clone is one base away. The J gene is TRBJ1-4, the V gene TRBV12-3 or TRBV12-4; possibly TRBD1 for D (6 bases). The CDR3 contains 15 residues. CDR3 in amino acids: CASSFRGGTNVKLFF. Here the CDR3 DNA reads TGTGCCAGCAGTTTCAGGGGTGGTACTAATGTAAAACTGTTTTTT.

This clonotype was counted many times. For the CDR3, the DNA is TGTGCCAGCAGCGTTCTAGACAGCAGAAACACTGAAGCTTTCTTT. Amino acid sequence: CASSVLDSRNTEAFF. The chain employs TRBV9 and TRBJ1-1; possible D gene TRBD1, 5 bases. In germline, CDR1 is SGDLS, CDR2 YYNGEE. The CDR3 is 15 residues long. With 2 bases removed from V and 2 bases from J, the gap between germline ends came to 13 bases. Complete variable domain (other parts from reference TRBV9 and TRBJ1-1): DSGVTQTPKHLITATGQRVTLRCSPRSGDLSVYWYQQSLDQGLQFLIQYYNGEERAKGNILERFSAQQFPDLHSELNLSSLELGDSALYFCASSVLDSRNTEAFFGQGTRLTVV.

CDR3 DNA sequence: TGCAGTGCTAGCGGAGGGGGCAGTACCTACGAGCAGTACTTC. Translation gives CSASGGGSTYEQYF. V usage is TRBV20-1 and J usage is TRBJ2-7, with D perhaps TRBD1 (7 bases). This CDR3 has 14 residues. Trimming left V 3 bases short and J 2 bases short, with 14 bases between. CDR1 DFQATT and CDR2 SNEGSKA come from the germline V gene (reference sequence).

This clonotype was found many times. Here the CDR3 reads CASSLWGQGAAYEQYF. As DNA, the CDR3 is TGTGCCAGCAGTTTATGGGGACAGGGTGCGGCCTACGAGCAGTACTTC. The chain is built from TRBV28 and TRBJ2-7, with TRBD1 identical over 9 bases. This CDR3 is built from 16 residues. The junction had 5 bases not matched to a gene; V was cut back by 0 bases and J by 2 bases. Germline CDR1 is MDHEN and CDR2 is SYDVKM.